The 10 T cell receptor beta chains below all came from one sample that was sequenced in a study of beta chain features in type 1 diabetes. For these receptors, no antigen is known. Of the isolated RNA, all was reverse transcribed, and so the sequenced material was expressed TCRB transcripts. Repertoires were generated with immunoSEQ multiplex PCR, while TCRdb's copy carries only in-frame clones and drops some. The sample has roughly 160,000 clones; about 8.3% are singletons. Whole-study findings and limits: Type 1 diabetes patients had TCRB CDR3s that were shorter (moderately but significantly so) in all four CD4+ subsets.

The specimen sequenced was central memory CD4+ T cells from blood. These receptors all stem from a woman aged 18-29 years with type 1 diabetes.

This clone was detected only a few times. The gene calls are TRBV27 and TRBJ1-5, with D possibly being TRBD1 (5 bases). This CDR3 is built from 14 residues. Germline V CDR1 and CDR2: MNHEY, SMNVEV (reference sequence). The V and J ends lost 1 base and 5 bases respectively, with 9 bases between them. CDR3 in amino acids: CASSLFGGYQPQHF. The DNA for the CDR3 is TGTGCCAGCAGTTTATTTGGGGGGTATCAGCCCCAGCATTTT.

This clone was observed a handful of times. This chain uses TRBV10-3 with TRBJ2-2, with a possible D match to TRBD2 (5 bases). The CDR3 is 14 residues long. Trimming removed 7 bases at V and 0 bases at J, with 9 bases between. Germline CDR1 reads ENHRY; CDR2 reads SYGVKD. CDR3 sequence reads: CAIMEAANTGELFF. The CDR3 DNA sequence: TGTGCCATCATGGAGGCAGCGAACACCGGGGAGCTGTTTTTT.

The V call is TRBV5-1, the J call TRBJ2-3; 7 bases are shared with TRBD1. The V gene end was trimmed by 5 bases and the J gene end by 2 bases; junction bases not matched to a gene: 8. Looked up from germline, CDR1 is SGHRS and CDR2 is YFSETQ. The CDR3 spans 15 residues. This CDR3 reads CASSTGTDLTDTQYF. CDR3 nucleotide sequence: TGCGCCAGCAGTACTGGGACAGACCTCACAGATACGCAGTATTTT. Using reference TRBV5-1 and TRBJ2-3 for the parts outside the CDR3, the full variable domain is KAGVTQTPRYLIKTRGQQVTLSCSPISGHRSVSWYQQTPGQGLQFLFEYFSETQRNKGNFPGRFSGRQFSNSRSEMNVSTLELGDSALYLCASSTGTDLTDTQYFGPGTRLTVL.

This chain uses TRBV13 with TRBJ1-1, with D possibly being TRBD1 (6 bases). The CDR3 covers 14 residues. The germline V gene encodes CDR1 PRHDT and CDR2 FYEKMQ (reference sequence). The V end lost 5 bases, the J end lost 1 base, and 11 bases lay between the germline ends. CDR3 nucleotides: TGTGCCAGCAGCCAGGGACATAGGAACACTGAAGCTTTCTTT. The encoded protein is CASSQGHRNTEAFF.

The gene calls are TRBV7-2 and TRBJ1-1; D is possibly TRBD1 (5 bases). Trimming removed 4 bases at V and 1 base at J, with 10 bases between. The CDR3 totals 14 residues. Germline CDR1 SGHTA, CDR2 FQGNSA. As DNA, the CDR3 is TGTGCCAGCAGCTGGGGCAGGGCGAACACTGAAGCTTTCTTT. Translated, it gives CASSWGRANTEAFF.

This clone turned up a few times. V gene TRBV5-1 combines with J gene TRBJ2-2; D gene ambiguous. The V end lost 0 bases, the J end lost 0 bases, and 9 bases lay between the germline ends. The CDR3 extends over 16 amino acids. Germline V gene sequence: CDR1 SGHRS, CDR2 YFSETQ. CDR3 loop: CASSLGATANTGELFF. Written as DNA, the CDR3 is TGCGCCAGCAGCTTGGGAGCCACGGCGAACACCGGGGAGCTGTTTTTT.

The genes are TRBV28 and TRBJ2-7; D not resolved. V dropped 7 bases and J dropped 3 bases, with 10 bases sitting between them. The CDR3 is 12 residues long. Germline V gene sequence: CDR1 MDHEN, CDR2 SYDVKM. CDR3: CASNAPGYEQYF. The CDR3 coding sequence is TGTGCCAGCAATGCCCCAGGCTACGAGCAGTACTTC.

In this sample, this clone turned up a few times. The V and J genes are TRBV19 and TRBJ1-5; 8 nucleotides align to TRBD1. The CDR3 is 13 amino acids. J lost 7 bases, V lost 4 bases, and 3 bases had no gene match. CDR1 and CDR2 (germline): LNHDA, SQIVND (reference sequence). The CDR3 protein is CASSTQGEQPQHF. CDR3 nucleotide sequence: TGTGCCAGTAGTACACAGGGGGAACAGCCCCAGCATTTT. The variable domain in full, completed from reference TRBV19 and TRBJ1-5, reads DGGITQSPKYLFRKEGQNVTLSCEQNLNHDAMYWYRQDPGQGLRLIYYSQIVNDFQKGDIAEGYSVSREKKESFPLTVTSAQKNPTAFYLCASSTQGEQPQHFGDGTRLSIL.

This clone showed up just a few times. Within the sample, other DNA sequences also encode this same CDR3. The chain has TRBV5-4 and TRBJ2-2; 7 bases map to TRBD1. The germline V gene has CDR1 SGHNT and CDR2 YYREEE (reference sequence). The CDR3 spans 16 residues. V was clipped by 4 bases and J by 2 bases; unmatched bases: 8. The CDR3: CASSPRGTANTGELFF. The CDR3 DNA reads TGTGCCAGCAGCCCCAGGGGGACAGCTAACACCGGGGAGCTGTTTTTT.

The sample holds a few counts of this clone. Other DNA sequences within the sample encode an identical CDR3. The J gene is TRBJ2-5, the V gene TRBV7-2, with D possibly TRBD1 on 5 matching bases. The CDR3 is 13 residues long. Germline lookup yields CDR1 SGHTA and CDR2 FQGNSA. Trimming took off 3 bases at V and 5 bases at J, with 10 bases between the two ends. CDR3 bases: TGTGCCAGCAGCTTCCAGGGTAGGGAGACCCAGTACTTC. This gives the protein CASSFQGRETQYF.